These T cell receptor beta chains were read from a single sample in a study of blood T cells in healthy people across ages. TCRdb independently ran MiXCR on the 5' RACE reads; one entry per CDR3 protein. The sample holds some 1,500,000 distinct CDR3 sequences; about 45% are singletons and the top ten take about 4%. Input material: blood. These receptors came from a woman younger than 35 in good health. Both conserved end residues are part of each CDR3. The D gene is left open where the match is weak. The size entry is marked missing in some rows and otherwise reads once, few, many or a size class.

d_call	v_call	j_call	clone_size	cdr3_aa	cdr3_nt
-	TRBV4-3	TRBJ2-1	many	CASSHGELNEQFF	TGCGCCAGCAGCCACGGCGAGTTAAATGAGCAGTTCTTC
TRBD2	TRBV3-1	TRBJ2-1	few	CASSQVSGGLFYNEQFF	TGTGCCAGCAGCCAAGTCAGCGGGGGACTTTTCTACAATGAGCAGTTCTTC
TRBD1	TRBV12-3/TRBV12-4	TRBJ1-2	few	CASSLGQELYGYTF	TGCGCCAGCAGCCTGGGACAGGAGTTATATGGCTACACCTTC
-	TRBV6-6	TRBJ2-2	-	CASSSKRAGELFF	TGTGCCAGCAGTTCCAAGAGAGCCGGGGAGCTGTTTTTT
-	TRBV20-1	TRBJ1-2	few	CSARERTGSSNYGYTF	TGCAGTGCTAGGGAACGAACAGGGAGTTCTAACTATGGCTACACCTTC
-	TRBV7-9	TRBJ1-1	few	CASAEMNTEAFF	TGTGCCAGCGCAGAAATGAACACTGAAGCTTTCTTT
-	TRBV5-1	TRBJ2-1	-	CASSVWAGANEQFF	TGCGCCAGCAGCGTGTGGGCTGGAGCCAATGAGCAGTTCTTC
TRBD2	TRBV4-2	TRBJ2-7	few	CASSQGTSAPYEQYF	TGTGCCAGCAGCCAAGGGACTAGCGCCCCCTACGAGCAGTACTTC
-	TRBV7-3	TRBJ2-7	-	CASMIAYEQYF	TGTGCCAGCATGATCGCCTACGAGCAGTACTTC
-	TRBV27	TRBJ2-3	-	CASSFASSKQYF	TGTGCCAGCAGTTTCGCCAGTAGCAAGCAGTATTTT
-	TRBV6-6	TRBJ2-3	-	CASSYSLGGGTDTQYF	TGTGCCAGCAGTTACTCGTTAGGGGGAGGCACAGATACGCAGTATTTT
-	TRBV15	TRBJ2-7	few	CATSREGALGYEQYF	TGTGCCACCAGCAGAGAGGGGGCGCTTGGCTACGAGCAGTACTTC
-	TRBV6-5	TRBJ2-7	-	CASSYDGPYEQYF	TGTGCCAGCAGTTATGACGGACCCTACGAGCAGTACTTC
TRBD2	TRBV6-5	TRBJ2-5	-	CASSYLASGQETQYF	TGTGCCAGCAGTTACTTGGCTAGCGGGCAAGAGACCCAGTACTTC
TRBD2	TRBV10-3	TRBJ2-3	-	CAISSHPTSGSTDTQYF	TGTGCCATCAGCTCCCACCCGACTAGCGGTAGCACAGATACGCAGTATTTT